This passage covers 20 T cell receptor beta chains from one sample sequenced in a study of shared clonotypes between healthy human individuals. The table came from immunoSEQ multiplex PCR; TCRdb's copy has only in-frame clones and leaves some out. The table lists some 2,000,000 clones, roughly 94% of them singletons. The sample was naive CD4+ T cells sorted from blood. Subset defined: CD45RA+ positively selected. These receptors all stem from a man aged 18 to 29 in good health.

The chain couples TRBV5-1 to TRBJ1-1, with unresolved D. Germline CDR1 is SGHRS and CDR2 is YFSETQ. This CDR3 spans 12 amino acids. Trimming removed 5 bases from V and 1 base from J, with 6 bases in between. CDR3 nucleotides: TGCGCCAGCAGGAGTTGGAACACTGAAGCTTTCTTT. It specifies CASRSWNTEAFF.

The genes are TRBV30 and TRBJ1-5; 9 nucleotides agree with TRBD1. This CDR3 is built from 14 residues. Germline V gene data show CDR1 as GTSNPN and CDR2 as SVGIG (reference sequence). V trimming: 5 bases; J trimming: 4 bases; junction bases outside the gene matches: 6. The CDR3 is CAWAGQGSNQPQHF. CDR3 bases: TGTGCCTGGGCGGGACAGGGAAGTAATCAGCCCCAGCATTTT.

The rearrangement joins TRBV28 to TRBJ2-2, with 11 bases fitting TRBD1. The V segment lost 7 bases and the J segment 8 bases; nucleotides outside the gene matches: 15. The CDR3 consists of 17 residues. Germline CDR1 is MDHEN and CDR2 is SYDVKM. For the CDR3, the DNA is TGTGCCAGCATCCCTTCCCCCGGACAGGGGGCGCGGGGGGAGCTGTTTTTT. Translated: CASIPSPGQGARGELFF. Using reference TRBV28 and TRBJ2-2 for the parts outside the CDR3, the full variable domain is DVKVTQSSRYLVKRTGEKVFLECVQDMDHENMFWYRQDPGLGLRLIYFSYDVKMKEKGDIPEGYSVSREKKERFSLILESASTNQTSMYLCASIPSPGQGARGELFFGEGSRLTVL.

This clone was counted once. The CDR3 region has the DNA TGTGCCAGCAGCTTGGGACAGGGAGACTCCTACGAGCAGTACTTC. This encodes CASSLGQGDSYEQYF. The J gene is TRBJ2-7, the V gene TRBV5-6; 7 bases map to TRBD1. J gave up 0 bases and V 0 bases, and 3 bases lay outside the gene matches. The germline CDR1 and CDR2 sequences are SGHDT and YYEEEE. The CDR3 has 15 residues.

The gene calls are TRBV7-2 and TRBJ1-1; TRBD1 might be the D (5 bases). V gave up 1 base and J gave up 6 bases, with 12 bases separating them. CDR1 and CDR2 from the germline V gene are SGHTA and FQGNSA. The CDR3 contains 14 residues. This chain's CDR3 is CASSLGPRGAEAFF. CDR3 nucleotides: TGTGCCAGCAGCTTAGGGCCCCGGGGGGCTGAAGCTTTCTTT. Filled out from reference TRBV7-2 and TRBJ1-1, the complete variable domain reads GAGVSQSPSNKVTEKGKDVELRCDPISGHTALYWYRQSLGQGLEFLIYFQGNSAPDKSGLPSDRFSAERTGGSVSTLTIQRTQQEDSAVYLCASSLGPRGAEAFFGQGTRLTVV.

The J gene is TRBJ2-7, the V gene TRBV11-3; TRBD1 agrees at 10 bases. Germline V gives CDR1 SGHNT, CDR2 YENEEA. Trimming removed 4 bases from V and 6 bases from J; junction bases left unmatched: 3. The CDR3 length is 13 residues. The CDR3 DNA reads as TGTGCCAGCAGCTACCGGGACAGGGGCGAGCAGTACTTC. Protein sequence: CASSYRDRGEQYF.

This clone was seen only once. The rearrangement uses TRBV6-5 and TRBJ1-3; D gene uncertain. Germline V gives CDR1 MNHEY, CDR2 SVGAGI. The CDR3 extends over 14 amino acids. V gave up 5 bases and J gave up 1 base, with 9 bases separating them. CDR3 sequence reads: CASSRGISGNTIYF. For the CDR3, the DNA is TGTGCCAGCAGTCGAGGGATTTCTGGAAACACCATATATTTT.

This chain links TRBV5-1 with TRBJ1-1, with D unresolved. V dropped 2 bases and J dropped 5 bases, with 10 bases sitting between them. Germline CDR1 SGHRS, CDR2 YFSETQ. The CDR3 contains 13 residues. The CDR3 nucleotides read TGCGCCAGCAGCTTCGAGGGTCGGACTGAAGCTTTCTTT. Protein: CASSFEGRTEAFF. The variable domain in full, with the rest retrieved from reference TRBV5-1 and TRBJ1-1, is KAGVTQTPRYLIKTRGQQVTLSCSPISGHRSVSWYQQTPGQGLQFLFEYFSETQRNKGNFPGRFSGRQFSNSRSEMNVSTLELGDSALYLCASSFEGRTEAFFGQGTRLTVV.

The CDR3 sequence: CASSSSAGRNTGELFF. The CDR3 DNA reads as TGCGCCAGCAGCTCGTCAGCGGGGAGGAACACCGGGGAGCTGTTTTTT. The gene calls are TRBV5-1 and TRBJ2-2; 7 bases are a match to TRBD2. With 3 bases clipped from V and 1 base from J, the junction kept 6 bases outside the gene matches. Germline CDR1 and CDR2: SGHRS and YFSETQ. This CDR3 spans 16 amino acids.

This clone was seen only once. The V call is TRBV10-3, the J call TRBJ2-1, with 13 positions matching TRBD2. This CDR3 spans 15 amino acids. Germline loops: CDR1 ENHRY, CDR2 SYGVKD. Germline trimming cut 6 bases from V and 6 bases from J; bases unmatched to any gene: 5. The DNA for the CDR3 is TGTGCCATCAGCGAGGGACTAGCGGGACCCAATGAGCAGTTCTTC. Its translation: CAISEGLAGPNEQFF.

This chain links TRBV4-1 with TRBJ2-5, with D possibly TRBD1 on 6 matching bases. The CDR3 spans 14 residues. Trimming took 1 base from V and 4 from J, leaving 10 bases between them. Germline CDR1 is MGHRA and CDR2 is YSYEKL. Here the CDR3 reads CASSQGQARETQYF. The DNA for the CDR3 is TGCGCCAGCAGCCAAGGACAGGCGAGAGAGACCCAGTACTTC.

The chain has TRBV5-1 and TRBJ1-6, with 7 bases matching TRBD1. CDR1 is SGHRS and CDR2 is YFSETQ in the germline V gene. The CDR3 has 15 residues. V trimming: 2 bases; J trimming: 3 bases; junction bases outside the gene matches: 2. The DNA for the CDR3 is TGCGCCAGCAGCTTACGGGACAGCTATAATTCACCCCTCCACTTT. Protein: CASSLRDSYNSPLHF.

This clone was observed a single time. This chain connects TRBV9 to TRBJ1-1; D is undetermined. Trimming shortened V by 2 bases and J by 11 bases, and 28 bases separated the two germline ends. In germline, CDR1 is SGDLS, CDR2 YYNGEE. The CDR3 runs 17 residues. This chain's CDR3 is CASSVDADFLSGISAFF. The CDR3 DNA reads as TGTGCCAGCAGCGTTGACGCTGACTTCCTATCCGGAATCTCGGCTTTCTTT. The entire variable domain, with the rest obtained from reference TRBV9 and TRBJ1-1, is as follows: DSGVTQTPKHLITATGQRVTLRCSPRSGDLSVYWYQQSLDQGLQFLIQYYNGEERAKGNILERFSAQQFPDLHSELNLSSLELGDSALYFCASSVDADFLSGISAFFGQGTRLTVV.

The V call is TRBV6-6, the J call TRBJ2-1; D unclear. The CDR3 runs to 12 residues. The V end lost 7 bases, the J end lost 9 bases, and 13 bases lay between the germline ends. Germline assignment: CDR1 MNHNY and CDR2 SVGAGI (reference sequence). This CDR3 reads CASTGPLGEQFF. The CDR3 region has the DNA TGTGCCAGCACCGGCCCCCTCGGTGAGCAGTTCTTC.

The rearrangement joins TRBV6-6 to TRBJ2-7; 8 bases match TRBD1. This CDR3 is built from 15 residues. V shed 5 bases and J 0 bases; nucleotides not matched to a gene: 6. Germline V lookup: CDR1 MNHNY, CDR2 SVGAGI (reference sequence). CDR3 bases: TGTGCCAGCAGTAGCGGACAGGGCCTCTCCTACGAGCAGTACTTC. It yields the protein CASSSGQGLSYEQYF.

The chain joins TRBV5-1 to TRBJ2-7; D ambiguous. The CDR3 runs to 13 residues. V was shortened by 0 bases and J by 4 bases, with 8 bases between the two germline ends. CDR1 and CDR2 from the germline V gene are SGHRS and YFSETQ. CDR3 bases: TGCGCCAGCAGCTTGGAAATTCCTTACGAGCAGTACTTC. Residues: CASSLEIPYEQYF.

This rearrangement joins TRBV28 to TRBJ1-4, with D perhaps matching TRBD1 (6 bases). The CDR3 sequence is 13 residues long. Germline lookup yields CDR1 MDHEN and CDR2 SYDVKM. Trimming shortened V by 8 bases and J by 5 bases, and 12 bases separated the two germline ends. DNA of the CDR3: TGTGCCAGCCTGGACAGAGAGAATGAAAAACTGTTTTTT. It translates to CASLDRENEKLFF.

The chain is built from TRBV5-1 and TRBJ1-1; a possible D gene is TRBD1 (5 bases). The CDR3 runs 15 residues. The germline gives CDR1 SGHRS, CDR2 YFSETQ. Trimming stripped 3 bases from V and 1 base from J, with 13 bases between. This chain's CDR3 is CASSWDLRGNTEAFF. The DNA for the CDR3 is TGCGCCAGCAGCTGGGACCTTAGAGGGAACACTGAAGCTTTCTTT.

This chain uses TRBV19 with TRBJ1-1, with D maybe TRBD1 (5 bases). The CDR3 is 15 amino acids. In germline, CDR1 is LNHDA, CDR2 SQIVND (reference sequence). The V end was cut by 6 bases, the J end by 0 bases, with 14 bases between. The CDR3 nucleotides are TGTGCCAGTAGGGTAACAGGTACGATGAACACTGAAGCTTTCTTT. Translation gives CASRVTGTMNTEAFF.

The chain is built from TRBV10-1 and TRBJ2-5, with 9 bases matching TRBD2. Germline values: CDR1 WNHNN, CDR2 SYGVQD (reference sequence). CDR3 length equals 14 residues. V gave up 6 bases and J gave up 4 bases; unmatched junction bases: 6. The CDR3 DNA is TGCGCCAGCAGGGATATTAGCGGGAGAGAGACCCAGTACTTC. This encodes CASRDISGRETQYF.